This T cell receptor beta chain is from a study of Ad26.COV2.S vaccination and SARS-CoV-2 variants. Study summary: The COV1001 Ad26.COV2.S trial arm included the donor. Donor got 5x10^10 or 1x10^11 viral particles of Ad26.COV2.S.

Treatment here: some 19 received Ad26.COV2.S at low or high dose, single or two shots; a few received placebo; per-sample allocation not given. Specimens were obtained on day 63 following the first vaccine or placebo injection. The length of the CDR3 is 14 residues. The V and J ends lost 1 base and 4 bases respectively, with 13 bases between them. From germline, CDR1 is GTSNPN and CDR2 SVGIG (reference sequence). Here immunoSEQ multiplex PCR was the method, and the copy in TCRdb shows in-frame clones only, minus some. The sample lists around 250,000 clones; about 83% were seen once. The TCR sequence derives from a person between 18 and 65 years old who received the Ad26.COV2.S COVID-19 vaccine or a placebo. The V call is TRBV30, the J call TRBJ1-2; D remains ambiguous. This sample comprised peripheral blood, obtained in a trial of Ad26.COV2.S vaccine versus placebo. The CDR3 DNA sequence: TGTGCCTGGAGTGAGGGCTCACCGAGCTATGGCTACACCTTC. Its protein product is CAWSEGSPSYGYTF.